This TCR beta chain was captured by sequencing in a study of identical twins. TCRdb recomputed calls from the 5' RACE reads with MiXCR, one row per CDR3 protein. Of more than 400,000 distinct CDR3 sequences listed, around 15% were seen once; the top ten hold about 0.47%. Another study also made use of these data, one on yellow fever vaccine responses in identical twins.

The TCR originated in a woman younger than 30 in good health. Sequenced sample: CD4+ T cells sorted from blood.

CDR3 bases: TGTGCCAGCAGCATAGGGAGGGGGCCCAGCTCCTACAATGAGCAGTTCTTC. This encodes CASSIGRGPSSYNEQFF. J is TRBJ2-1 and V is TRBV7-9, with D perhaps given as TRBD1 or TRBD2 (7 bases each). The length of the CDR3 is 17 residues. The germline CDR1 and CDR2 sequences are SEHNR and FQNEAQ (reference sequence). The ends were cut back, 5 bases at V and 0 bases at J, with 17 bases in the middle.